This TCR beta chain was captured by sequencing in a study of blood T cell repertoires in COVID-19. Seattle's enrolled individuals joined amid active infection and were then monitored longitudinally. Germline trimming cut 3 bases from V and 3 bases from J; bases unmatched to any gene: 4. Germline assignment: CDR1 SQVTM and CDR2 ANQGSEA. CDR3 size: 13 residues. Authors' methods: Amplification of reference gene primers provided the estimated nucleated cell counts. Repertoires were generated with immunoSEQ multiplex PCR, while TCRdb's copy carries only in-frame clones and drops some. V, J and clone size reflect that table, while D and trimming were determined from the DNA. In the table there are some 49,000 clones, 80% to 85% of which are singletons.

Specimen: peripheral blood. This chain joins TRBV29-1 and TRBJ2-7; 8 nucleotides match TRBD1. The origin of this receptor is a woman over 75 with COVID-19, enrolled during active disease. The CDR3 sequence: CSVEWTGSYEQYF. CDR3 in DNA: TGCAGCGTTGAGTGGACAGGGAGCTACGAGCAGTACTTC.